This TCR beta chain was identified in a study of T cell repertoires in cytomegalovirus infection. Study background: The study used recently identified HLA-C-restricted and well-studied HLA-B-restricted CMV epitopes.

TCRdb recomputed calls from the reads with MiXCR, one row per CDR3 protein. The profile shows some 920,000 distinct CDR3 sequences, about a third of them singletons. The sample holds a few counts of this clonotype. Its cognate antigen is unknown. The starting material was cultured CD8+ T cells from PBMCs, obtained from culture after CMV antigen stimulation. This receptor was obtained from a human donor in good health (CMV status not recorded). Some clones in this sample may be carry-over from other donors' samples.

The CDR3 region is CASSKRQGASYNEQFF. CDR3 nucleotides: TGTGCCAGCAGCAAGCGACAGGGGGCCTCCTACAATGAGCAGTTCTTC. The J gene is TRBJ2-1, the V gene TRBV11-3; TRBD1 aligns across 10 bases. The CDR3 consists of 16 residues. Trimming took 5 bases from V and 0 from J; bases not matched to a gene: 4. Germline lookup yields CDR1 SGHNT and CDR2 YENEEA.